The following is a T cell receptor (beta chain) sequence with its context. V shed 1 base, J shed 4 bases, and the junction held 4 bases outside the gene matches. The CDR3 runs to 15 residues. Germline CDR1 is SGHRS and CDR2 is YFSETQ. As for treatment: 15 to 20 received Ad26.COV2.S at low or high dose, single or two shots; roughly five received placebo; per-sample allocation not given. After the first vaccine or placebo injection, samples were drawn on day 63. The data stem from a study of Ad26.COV2.S vaccination and SARS-CoV-2 variants. The table came from immunoSEQ multiplex PCR; TCRdb's copy has only in-frame clones and leaves some out. The data contain roughly 700,000 clones, 89% of them singletons.

The starting material was peripheral blood, obtained in a trial of Ad26.COV2.S vaccine versus placebo. The J gene is TRBJ2-7, the V gene TRBV5-1; TRBD1 aligns across 11 bases. The receptor was derived from a person aged 18-65 years who received the Ad26.COV2.S COVID-19 vaccine or a placebo. The DNA for the CDR3 is TGCGCCAGCAGCTTGTGGACAGGGGGCAGGTACGAGCAGTACTTC. Protein sequence: CASSLWTGGRYEQYF.